The T cell receptor (beta chain) under discussion was sequenced for a study of blood T cell repertoires in COVID-19. On the study more broadly: Sample material is recorded as cDNA or gDNA derived from T cells, B-cell-depleted T cells, or PBMCs.

The ends lost 6 bases at V and 5 bases at J; junction bases unmatched: 21. The CDR3 covers 19 residues. Germline CDR1 is MNHEY and CDR2 is SVGEGT. Authors' methods: Estimation of nucleated cell counts relied on the amplification of reference gene primers. Some clones are missing from TCRdb's copy, which holds only in-frame ones; the method was immunoSEQ multiplex PCR. That table furnishes V, J and clone size, whereas the DNA furnished D and trimming. This sample has approximately 62,000 clones, with roughly 77% found just once. The gene calls are TRBV6-2 or TRBV6-3 and TRBJ1-1; 10 bases line up with TRBD1. Sample: peripheral blood. This TCR was recovered from an older man with acute or convalescent COVID-19. The CDR3 loop reads CASSHLPGQGMGLRTEAFF. CDR3 coding DNA: TGTGCCAGCAGCCATTTACCGGGACAGGGGATGGGGTTGAGGACTGAAGCTTTCTTT.